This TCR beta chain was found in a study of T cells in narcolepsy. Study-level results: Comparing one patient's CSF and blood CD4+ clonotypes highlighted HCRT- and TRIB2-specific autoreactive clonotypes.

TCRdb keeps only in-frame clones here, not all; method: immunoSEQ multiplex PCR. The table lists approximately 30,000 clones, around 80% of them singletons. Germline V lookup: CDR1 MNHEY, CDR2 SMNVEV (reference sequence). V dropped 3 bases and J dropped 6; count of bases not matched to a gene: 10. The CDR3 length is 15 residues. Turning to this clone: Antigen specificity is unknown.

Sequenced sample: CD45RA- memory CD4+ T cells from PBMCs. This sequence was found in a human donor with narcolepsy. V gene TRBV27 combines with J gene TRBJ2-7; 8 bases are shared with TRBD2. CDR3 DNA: TGTGCCAGCAGTTTCTCCCCAGCGGGGGATCGCGAGCAGTACTTC. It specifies CASSFSPAGDREQYF.